This T cell receptor beta chain was retrieved from a study of blood T cell repertoires in COVID-19. Trimming took off 6 bases at V and 0 bases at J, with 11 bases between the two ends. Germline V gene sequence: CDR1 MNHEY, CDR2 SVGAGI. The CDR3 runs to 14 residues. Here immunoSEQ multiplex PCR was the method, and the copy in TCRdb shows in-frame clones only, minus some. The data hold tens of thousands of clones, with 91% observed a single time. The sequencing sample was made of peripheral blood. The clonotype originates from a man in his 60s with acute or convalescent COVID-19. The chain uses TRBV6-5 and TRBJ1-2, with TRBD1 as a possible D gene (5 bases). The DNA of the CDR3 is TGTGCCAGCAGCCCGACAGCAGCTAACTATGGCTACACCTTC. It translates to CASSPTAANYGYTF.